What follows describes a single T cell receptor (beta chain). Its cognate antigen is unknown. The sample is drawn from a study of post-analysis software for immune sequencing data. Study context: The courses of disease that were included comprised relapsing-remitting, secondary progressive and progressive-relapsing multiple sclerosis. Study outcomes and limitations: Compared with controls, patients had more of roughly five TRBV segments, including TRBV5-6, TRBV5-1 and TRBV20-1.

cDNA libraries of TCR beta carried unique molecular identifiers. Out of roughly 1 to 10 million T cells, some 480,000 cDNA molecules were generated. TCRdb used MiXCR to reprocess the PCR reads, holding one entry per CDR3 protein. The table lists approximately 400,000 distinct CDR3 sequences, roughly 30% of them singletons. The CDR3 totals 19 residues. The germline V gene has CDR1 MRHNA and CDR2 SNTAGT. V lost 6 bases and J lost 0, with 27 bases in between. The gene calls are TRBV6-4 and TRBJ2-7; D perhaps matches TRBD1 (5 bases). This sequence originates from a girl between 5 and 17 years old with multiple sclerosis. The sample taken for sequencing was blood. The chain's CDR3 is CASRVSVMWQGHTSYEQYF. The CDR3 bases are TGTGCCAGCAGGGTATCCGTCATGTGGCAGGGCCATACCTCCTACGAGCAGTACTTC.